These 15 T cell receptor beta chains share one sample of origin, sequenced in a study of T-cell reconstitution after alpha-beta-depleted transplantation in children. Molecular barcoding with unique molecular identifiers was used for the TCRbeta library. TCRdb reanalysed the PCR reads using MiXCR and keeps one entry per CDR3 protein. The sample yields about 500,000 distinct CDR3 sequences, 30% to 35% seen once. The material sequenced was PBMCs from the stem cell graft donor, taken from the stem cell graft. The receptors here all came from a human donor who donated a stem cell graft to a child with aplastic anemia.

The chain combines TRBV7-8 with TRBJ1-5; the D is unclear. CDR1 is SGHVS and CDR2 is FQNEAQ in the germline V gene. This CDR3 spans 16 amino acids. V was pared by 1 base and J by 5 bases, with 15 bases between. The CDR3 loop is CASSLGRLGGHQPQHF. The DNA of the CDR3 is TGTGCCAGCAGCTTAGGGCGGCTAGGCGGTCATCAGCCCCAGCATTTT.

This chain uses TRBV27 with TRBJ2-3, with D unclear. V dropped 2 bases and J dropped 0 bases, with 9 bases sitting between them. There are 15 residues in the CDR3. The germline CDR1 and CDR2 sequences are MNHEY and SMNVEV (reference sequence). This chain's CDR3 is CASSLTSSSTDTQYF. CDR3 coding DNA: TGTGCCAGCAGTTTAACTTCTTCTAGCACAGATACGCAGTATTTT.

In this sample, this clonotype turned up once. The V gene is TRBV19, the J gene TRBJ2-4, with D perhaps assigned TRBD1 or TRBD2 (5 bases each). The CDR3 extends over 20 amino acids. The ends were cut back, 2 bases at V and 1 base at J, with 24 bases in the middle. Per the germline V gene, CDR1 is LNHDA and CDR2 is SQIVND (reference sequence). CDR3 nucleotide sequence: TGTGCCAGTAGTATACTTGTGGGGCAGGGACCTTTCTCGGCCAAAAACATTCAGTACTTC. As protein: CASSILVGQGPFSAKNIQYF.

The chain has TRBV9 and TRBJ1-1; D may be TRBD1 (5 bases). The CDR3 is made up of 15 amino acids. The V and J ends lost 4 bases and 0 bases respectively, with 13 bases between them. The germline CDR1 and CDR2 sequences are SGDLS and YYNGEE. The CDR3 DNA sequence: TGTGCCAGCAGCCTATGGGGGAACATGAACACTGAAGCTTTCTTT. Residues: CASSLWGNMNTEAFF. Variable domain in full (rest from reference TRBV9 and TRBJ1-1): DSGVTQTPKHLITATGQRVTLRCSPRSGDLSVYWYQQSLDQGLQFLIQYYNGEERAKGNILERFSAQQFPDLHSELNLSSLELGDSALYFCASSLWGNMNTEAFFGQGTRLTVV.

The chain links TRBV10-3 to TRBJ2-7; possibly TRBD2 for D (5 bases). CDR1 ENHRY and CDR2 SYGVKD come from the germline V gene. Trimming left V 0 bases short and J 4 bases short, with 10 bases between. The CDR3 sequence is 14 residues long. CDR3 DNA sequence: TGTGCCATCAGTGAGTCGACACGGGAATACGAGCAGTACTTC. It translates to CAISESTREYEQYF.

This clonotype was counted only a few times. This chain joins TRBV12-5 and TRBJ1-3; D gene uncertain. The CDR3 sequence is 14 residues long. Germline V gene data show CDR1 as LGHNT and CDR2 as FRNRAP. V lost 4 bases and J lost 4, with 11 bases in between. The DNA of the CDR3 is TGTGCTAGTGGTTATCCGGATCCGGGAAACACCATATATTTT. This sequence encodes CASGYPDPGNTIYF.

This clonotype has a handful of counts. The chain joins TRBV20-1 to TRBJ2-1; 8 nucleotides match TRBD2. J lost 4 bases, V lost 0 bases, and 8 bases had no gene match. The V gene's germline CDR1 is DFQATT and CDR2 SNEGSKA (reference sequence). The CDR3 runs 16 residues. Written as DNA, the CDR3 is TGCAGTGCTAGAGACCTGAGCGGGAGTGTTTACAATGAGCAGTTCTTC. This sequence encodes CSARDLSGSVYNEQFF.

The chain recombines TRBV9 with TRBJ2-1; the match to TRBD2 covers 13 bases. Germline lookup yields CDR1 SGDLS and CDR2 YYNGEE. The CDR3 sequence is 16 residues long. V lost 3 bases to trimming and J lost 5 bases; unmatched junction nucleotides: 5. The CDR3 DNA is TGTGCCAGCAGCGCTTGGACTAGCGGGAGAGACAATGAGCAGTTCTTC. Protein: CASSAWTSGRDNEQFF.

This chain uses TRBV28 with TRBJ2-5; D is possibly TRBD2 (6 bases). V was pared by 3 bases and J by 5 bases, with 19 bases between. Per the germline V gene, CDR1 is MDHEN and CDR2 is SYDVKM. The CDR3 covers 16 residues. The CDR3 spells CASSFRVGGIIETQYF. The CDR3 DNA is TGTGCCAGCAGTTTTCGGGTCGGAGGGATTATCGAGACCCAGTACTTC.

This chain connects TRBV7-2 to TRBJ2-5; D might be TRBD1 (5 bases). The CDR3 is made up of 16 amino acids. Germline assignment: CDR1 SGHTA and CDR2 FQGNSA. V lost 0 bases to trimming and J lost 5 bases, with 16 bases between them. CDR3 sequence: CASSLAGHVMMETQYF. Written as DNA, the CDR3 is TGTGCCAGCAGCTTAGCCGGACATGTGATGATGGAGACCCAGTACTTC.

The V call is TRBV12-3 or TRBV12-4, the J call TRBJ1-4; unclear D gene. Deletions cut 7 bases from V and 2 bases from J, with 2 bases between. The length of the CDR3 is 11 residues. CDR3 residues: CASTTNEKLFF. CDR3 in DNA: TGTGCCAGCACCACTAATGAAAAACTGTTTTTT.

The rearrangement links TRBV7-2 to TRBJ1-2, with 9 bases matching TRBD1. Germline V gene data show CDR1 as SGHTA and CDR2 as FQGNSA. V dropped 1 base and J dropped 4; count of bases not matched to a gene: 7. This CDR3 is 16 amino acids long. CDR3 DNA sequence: TGTGCCAGCAGCTTAGGTGGACAGGGGTTTGTCTATGGCTACACCTTC. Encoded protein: CASSLGGQGFVYGYTF.

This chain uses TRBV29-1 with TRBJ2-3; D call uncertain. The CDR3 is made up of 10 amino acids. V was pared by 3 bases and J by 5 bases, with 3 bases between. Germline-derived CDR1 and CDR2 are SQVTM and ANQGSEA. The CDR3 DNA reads TGCAGCGTTGATAAAGATACGCAGTATTTT. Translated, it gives CSVDKDTQYF.

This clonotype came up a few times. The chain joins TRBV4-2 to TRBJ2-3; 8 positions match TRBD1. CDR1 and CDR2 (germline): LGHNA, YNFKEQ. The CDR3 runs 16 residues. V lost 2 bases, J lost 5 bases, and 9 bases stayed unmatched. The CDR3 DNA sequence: TGTGCCAGCAGCCAAAAACCTGGACAGGGTATAGATACGCAGTATTTT. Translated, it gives CASSQKPGQGIDTQYF.

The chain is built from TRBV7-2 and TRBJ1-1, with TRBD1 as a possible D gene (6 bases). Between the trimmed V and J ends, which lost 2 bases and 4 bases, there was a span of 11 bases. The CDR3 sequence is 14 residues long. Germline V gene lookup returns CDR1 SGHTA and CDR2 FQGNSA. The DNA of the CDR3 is TGTGCCAGCAGCTTATCAAACAGGGTCACTGAAGCTTTCTTT. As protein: CASSLSNRVTEAFF.